This TCR beta chain was captured by sequencing in a study of blood T cell repertoires in COVID-19. Overall study context: Samples representing acute and convalescent COVID-19 were sourced from the United States, Italy and Spain.

Under the authors' procedure: Reference gene primers were amplified, and this amplification served to estimate nucleated cell counts. The table came from immunoSEQ multiplex PCR; TCRdb's copy has only in-frame clones and leaves some out. V and J calls plus clone size are reproduced from that table; the DNA served to infer D and trimming. The data contain approximately 180,000 clones, around nine tenths of them singletons. CDR3 length: 12 residues. The V gene lost 7 bases and the J gene lost 13 bases, with 19 bases spanning the gap. Germline CDR1 is MDHEN and CDR2 is SYDVKM. Seattle cases were enrolled at active infection and followed longitudinally.

The clonotype originates from a woman in her seventies with COVID-19, enrolled during active disease. J is TRBJ1-2 and V is TRBV28, with D tentatively TRBD1 (5 bases). Sequenced sample: peripheral blood. The DNA for the CDR3 is TGTGCCAGCAACCTGACACCAGACAGTAGCACCTTC. Translated: CASNLTPDSSTF.